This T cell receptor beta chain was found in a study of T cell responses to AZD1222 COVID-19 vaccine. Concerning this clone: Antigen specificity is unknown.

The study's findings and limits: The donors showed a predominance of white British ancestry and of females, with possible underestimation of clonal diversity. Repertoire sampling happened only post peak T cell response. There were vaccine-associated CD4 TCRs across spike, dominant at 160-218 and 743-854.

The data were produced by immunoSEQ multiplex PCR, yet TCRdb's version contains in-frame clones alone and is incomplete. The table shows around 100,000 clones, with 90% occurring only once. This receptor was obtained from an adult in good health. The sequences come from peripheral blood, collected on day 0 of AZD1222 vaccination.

CDR3 coding DNA: TGTGCCAGCAGCGTAGGGACCCACTCGGGCTACGAGCAGTACTTC. Translation gives CASSVGTHSGYEQYF. The chain carries TRBV9 and TRBJ2-7, with D unresolved. The CDR3 consists of 15 residues. V dropped 0 bases and J dropped 3 bases, with 13 bases sitting between them. Germline CDR1 SGDLS, CDR2 YYNGEE.